A single sample is the source of the 6 T cell receptor beta chains below, sequenced in a study of blood T cell repertoires in COVID-19. Produced via immunoSEQ multiplex PCR; TCRdb's table is partial and in-frame only. The top ten hold 1.5% to 2% of the sample, which has about 290,000 clones, around 90% seen once. Sequencing was performed on PBMCs or T cells enriched from blood (not recorded which). The origin of the receptors is a woman in her 40s who had recovered from COVID-19.

A word on this clone: The sample carries other DNA sequences with the same CDR3. V gene TRBV9 combines with J gene TRBJ2-3; unclear D gene. The V gene lost 1 base and the J gene lost 3 bases, with 9 bases spanning the gap. CDR3 length: 14 residues. Germline assignment: CDR1 SGDLS and CDR2 YYNGEE. In nucleotides, the CDR3 is TGTGCCAGCAGCGTACAGTCTTCTACAGATACGCAGTATTTT. As protein: CASSVQSSTDTQYF.

This chain connects TRBV7-9 to TRBJ1-2; 7 positions match TRBD1. CDR3 length equals 15 residues. J was trimmed by 5 bases and V by 5 bases; bases with no gene match: 11. The germline gives CDR1 SEHNR, CDR2 FQNEAQ (reference sequence). The CDR3 nucleotides are TGTGCCAGCAGCCAAACTGGACAGGCCTTTTATGGCTACACCTTC. This sequence encodes CASSQTGQAFYGYTF. The whole variable domain, filled in from reference TRBV7-9 and TRBJ1-2, reads DTGVSQNPRHKITKRGQNVTFRCDPISEHNRLYWYRQTLGQGPEFLTYFQNEAQLEKSRLLSDRFSAERPKGSFSTLEIQRTEQGDSAMYLCASSQTGQAFYGYTFGSGTRLTVV.

Points on this clone: The same CDR3 arises from other DNA sequences in this sample as well. The chain joins TRBV9 to TRBJ2-5; D gene ambiguous. Germline V gene sequence: CDR1 SGDLS, CDR2 YYNGEE. Trimming took 4 bases from V and 5 from J, leaving 12 bases between them. The CDR3 covers 13 residues. The CDR3 sequence is CASSPRPGETQYF. The CDR3 DNA is TGTGCCAGCAGCCCCCGCCCCGGTGAGACCCAGTACTTC.

CDR3 residues: CASSYGSGGAYEQYF. CDR3 nucleotides: TGTGCCAGCAGTTATGGTTCCGGGGGAGCCTACGAGCAGTACTTC. The rearrangement uses TRBV6-5 and TRBJ2-7; maybe TRBD2 (6 bases). This CDR3 comprises 15 residues. From germline, CDR1 is MNHEY and CDR2 SVGAGI. Trimming removed 3 bases at V and 2 bases at J, with 14 bases between.

CDR3 sequence (DNA): TGTGCCAGCAGCTCGGGGGGTCTCACCGGGGAGCTGTTTTTT. As protein: CASSSGGLTGELFF. The chain uses TRBV7-2 and TRBJ2-2, with 7 bases identical to TRBD2. This CDR3 has 14 amino acids. V shed 4 bases and J 4 bases; nucleotides not matched to a gene: 3. Per the germline V gene, CDR1 is SGHTA and CDR2 is FQGNSA. Together with reference TRBV7-2 and TRBJ2-2, the CDR3 gives the full variable domain: GAGVSQSPSNKVTEKGKDVELRCDPISGHTALYWYRQSLGQGLEFLIYFQGNSAPDKSGLPSDRFSAERTGGSVSTLTIQRTQQEDSAVYLCASSSGGLTGELFFGEGSRLTVL.

The chain carries TRBV19 and TRBJ1-6; 10 nucleotides match TRBD1. With V trimmed by 5 bases and J by 9 bases, 7 bases remained unmatched. There are 15 residues in the CDR3. Germline V gene data show CDR1 as LNHDA and CDR2 as SQIVND (reference sequence). This chain's CDR3 is CASSLHDRGLSPLHF. The CDR3 nucleotides are TGTGCCAGTAGTCTCCACGACAGGGGGCTTTCACCCCTCCACTTT.